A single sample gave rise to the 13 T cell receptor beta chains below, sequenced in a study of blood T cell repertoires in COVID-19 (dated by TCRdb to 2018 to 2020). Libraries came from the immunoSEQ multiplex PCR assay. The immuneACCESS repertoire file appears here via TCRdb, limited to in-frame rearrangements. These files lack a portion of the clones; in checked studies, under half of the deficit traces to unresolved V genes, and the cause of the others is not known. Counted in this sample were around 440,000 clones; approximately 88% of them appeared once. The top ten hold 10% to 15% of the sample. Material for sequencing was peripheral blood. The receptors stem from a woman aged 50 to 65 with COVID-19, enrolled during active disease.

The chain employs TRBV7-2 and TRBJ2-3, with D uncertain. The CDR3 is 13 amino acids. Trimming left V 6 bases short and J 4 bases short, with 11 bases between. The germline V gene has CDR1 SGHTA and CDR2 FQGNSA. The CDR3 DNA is TGTGCCAGCAGTAAAGAACCGGCAGATACGCAGTATTTT. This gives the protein CASSKEPADTQYF.

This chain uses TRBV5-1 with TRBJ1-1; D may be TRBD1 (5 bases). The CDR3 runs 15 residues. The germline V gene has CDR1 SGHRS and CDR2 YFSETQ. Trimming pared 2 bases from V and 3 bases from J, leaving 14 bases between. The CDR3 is CASSLGHVVHTEAFF. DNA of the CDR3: TGCGCCAGCAGCTTAGGACATGTTGTGCACACTGAAGCTTTCTTT.

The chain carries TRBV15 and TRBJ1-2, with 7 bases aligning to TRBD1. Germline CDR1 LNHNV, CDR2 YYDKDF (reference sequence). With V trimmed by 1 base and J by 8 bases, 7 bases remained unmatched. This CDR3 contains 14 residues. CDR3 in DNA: TGTGCCACCAGCAGAGTAGGGGGCCCGATCGGCTACACCTTC. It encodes CATSRVGGPIGYTF.

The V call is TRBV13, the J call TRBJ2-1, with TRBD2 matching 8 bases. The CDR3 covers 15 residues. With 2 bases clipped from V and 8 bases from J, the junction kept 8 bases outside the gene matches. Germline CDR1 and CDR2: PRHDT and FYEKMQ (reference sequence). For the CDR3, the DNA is TGTGCCAGCAGCTTAACACGGGGGGGCCCAGATGAGCAGTTCTTC. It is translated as CASSLTRGGPDEQFF.

CDR3 DNA sequence: TGTGCCACGTTTCAGGGGACCCCAAGGCACTATGGCTACACCTTC. It is translated as CATFQGTPRHYGYTF. This chain connects TRBV15 to TRBJ1-2; possible D gene TRBD1, 6 bases. The CDR3 runs 15 residues. Germline CDR1 reads LNHNV; CDR2 reads YYDKDF (reference sequence). V lost 9 bases and J 3 bases, leaving 20 bases between the germline ends.

The CDR3 coding sequence is TGTGCCAGCACCCCGGGACAGGGCTCTTACGAGCAGTACTTC. It yields the protein CASTPGQGSYEQYF. The chain is built from TRBV6-6 and TRBJ2-7; 9 bases match TRBD1. Per germline, CDR1 MNHNY and CDR2 SVGAGI (reference sequence). CDR3 length: 14 amino acids. Trimming cost V 7 bases and J 4 bases; bases outside gene matches: 8.

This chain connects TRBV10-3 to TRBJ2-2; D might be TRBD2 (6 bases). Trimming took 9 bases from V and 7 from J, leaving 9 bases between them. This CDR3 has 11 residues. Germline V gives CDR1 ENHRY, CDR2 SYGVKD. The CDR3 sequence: CAMGGSGELFF. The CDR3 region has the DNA TGTGCCATGGGAGGCAGCGGGGAGCTGTTTTTT.

The CDR3 DNA reads TGCGCCAGCAGCTCGGGACTAGCGGCCCGCACAGATACGCAGTATTTT. Amino acid sequence: CASSSGLAARTDTQYF. The chain links TRBV5-1 to TRBJ2-3; 11 bases match TRBD2. CDR1 is SGHRS and CDR2 is YFSETQ in the germline V gene. The CDR3 contains 16 residues. The J segment lost 1 base and the V segment lost 3 bases, leaving 4 bases of the junction unmatched.

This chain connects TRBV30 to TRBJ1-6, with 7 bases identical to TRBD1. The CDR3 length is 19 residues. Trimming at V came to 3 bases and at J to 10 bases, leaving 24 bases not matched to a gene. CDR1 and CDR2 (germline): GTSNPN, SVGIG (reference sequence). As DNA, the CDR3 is TGTGCCTGGAGCGCCTCCAGGGGGGCCAGGGGGGCGATAAACTCACCCCTCCACTTT. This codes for CAWSASRGARGAINSPLHF.

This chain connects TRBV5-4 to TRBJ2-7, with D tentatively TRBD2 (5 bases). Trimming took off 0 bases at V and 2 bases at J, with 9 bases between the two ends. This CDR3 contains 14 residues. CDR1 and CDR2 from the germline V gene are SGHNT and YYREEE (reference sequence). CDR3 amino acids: CASSLGSGAYEQYF. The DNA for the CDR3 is TGTGCCAGCAGCTTGGGCAGCGGTGCCTACGAGCAGTACTTC.

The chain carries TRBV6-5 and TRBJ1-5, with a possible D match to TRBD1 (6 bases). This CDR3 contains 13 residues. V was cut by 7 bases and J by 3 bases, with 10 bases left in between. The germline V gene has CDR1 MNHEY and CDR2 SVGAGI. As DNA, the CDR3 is TGTGCCAGCACGGGGACAACCAATCAGCCCCAGCATTTT. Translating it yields CASTGTTNQPQHF.

The CDR3 nucleotides read TGTGCCACCAGCAGTGGACTAGCGGGGGGCGACAATGAGCAGTTCTTC. This codes for CATSSGLAGGDNEQFF. J is TRBJ2-1 and V is TRBV15, with 14 bases identical to TRBD2. This CDR3 has 16 amino acids. After removal of 3 bases from V and 5 bases from J, the junction contained 3 bases not matched to a gene. The germline CDR1 and CDR2 sequences are LNHNV and YYDKDF (reference sequence).

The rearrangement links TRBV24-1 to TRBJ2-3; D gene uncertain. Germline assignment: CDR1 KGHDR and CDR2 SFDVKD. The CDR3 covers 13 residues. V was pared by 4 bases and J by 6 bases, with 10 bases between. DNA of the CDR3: TGTGCCACCAGTGACTCGCTCGGGGATACGCAGTATTTT. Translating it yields CATSDSLGDTQYF.